Listed here is a single T cell receptor beta chain. The sample comes from a study of blood T cell repertoires in COVID-19. Study context: The samples span acute and convalescent COVID-19 from the United States, Italy and Spain.

The CDR3 sequence is 14 residues long. Germline V gene lookup returns CDR1 SNHLY and CDR2 FYNNEI. With 7 bases removed from V and 11 bases from J, the gap between germline ends came to 23 bases. Profiling relied on immunoSEQ multiplex PCR, and the TCRdb table lists in-frame clones only, not all of them. The sample includes some 100,000 clones, 80% to 90% of them seen just once. Sequenced: PBMCs or T cells enriched from blood (not recorded which). The V gene is TRBV2, the J gene TRBJ1-1, with D perhaps matching TRBD1 (6 bases). This clonotype originated in a woman aged 50 to 60 who had recovered from COVID-19. CDR3 region: CASKPGTSIRKAFF. CDR3 DNA sequence: TGTGCCAGCAAACCCGGGACAAGTATAAGGAAGGCTTTCTTT. The full variable domain, with the rest looked up from reference TRBV2 and TRBJ1-1, is EPEVTQTPSHQVTQMGQEVILRCVPISNHLYFYWYRQILGQKVEFLVSFYNNEISEKSEIFDDQFSVERPDGSNFTLKIRSTKLEDSAMYFCASKPGTSIRKAFFGQGTRLTVV.